These 32 T cell receptor beta chains share one sample of origin, sequenced in a study of T cells after yellow fever vaccination. TCRdb re-derived calls from the 5' RACE reads in MiXCR, one entry per CDR3 protein. The sample carries more than 300,000 distinct CDR3 sequences, around 10% recorded once. The sample here was CD4+ T cells sorted from PBMCs, taken 45 days after the yellow fever booster vaccination. The receptors were gathered from a man aged 18-30 years who received the YFV17D yellow fever vaccine.

The table lists this clonotype with a few counts. This chain links TRBV6-1 with TRBJ2-5, with D maybe TRBD2 (7 bases). This CDR3 has 16 residues. V was shortened by 0 bases and J by 4 bases, with 15 bases between the two germline ends. The germline CDR1 and CDR2 sequences are MNHNS and SASEGT. CDR3 sequence (DNA): TGTGCCAGCAGTGAAGCGCTCGGGGGGCGAGTAGAGACCCAGTACTTC. This sequence encodes CASSEALGGRVETQYF.

This clonotype has only a few counts. The V gene is TRBV12-3 or TRBV12-4, the J gene TRBJ2-1, with D possibly TRBD1 on 6 matching bases. Trimming pared 5 bases from V and 3 bases from J, leaving 14 bases between. The CDR3 is made up of 15 amino acids. DNA of the CDR3: TGTGCCAGCAGTGACCCCAGGGGTGGCTACAATGAGCAGTTCTTC. As protein: CASSDPRGGYNEQFF.

A few counts support this clonotype. The chain is built from TRBV4-3 and TRBJ1-2, with D unresolved. The CDR3 has 15 amino acids. The germline V gene encodes CDR1 LGHNA and CDR2 YSLEER. The V end lost 1 base, the J end lost 2 bases, and 11 bases lay between the germline ends. CDR3 in DNA: TGCGCCAGCAGCCAAGCGCGGAGGTCGAACTATGGCTACACCTTC. Amino acid sequence: CASSQARRSNYGYTF.

This clonotype ranks as medium-sized. The CDR3 is CASSDIGDSHEQYF. As DNA, the CDR3 is TGTGCCAGCAGTGACATCGGAGACAGTCACGAGCAGTACTTC. The gene calls are TRBV6-4 and TRBJ2-7; D possibly corresponds to TRBD1 (5 bases). This CDR3 contains 14 residues. Germline V gene lookup returns CDR1 MRHNA and CDR2 SNTAGT. Trimming removed 2 bases at V and 5 bases at J, with 13 bases between.

A few counts support this clonotype. V usage is TRBV6-5 and J usage is TRBJ1-1; D remains unclear. The V and J ends lost 1 base and 1 base respectively, with 7 bases between them. The CDR3 loop spans 14 amino acids. CDR1 is MNHEY, CDR2 SVGAGI, per germline. The chain's CDR3 is CASSYFGRNTEAFF. CDR3 sequence (DNA): TGTGCCAGCAGTTACTTCGGCAGGAACACTGAAGCTTTCTTT.

This clonotype was counted at least ten times. The V and J genes are TRBV4-2 and TRBJ2-1; D is perhaps TRBD1 (5 bases). V was shortened by 0 bases and J by 2 bases, with 11 bases between the two germline ends. Germline V CDR1 and CDR2: LGHNA, YNFKEQ. The CDR3 consists of 16 residues. CDR3 in amino acids: CASSQDVRVAYNEQFF. The CDR3 nucleotides read TGTGCCAGCAGCCAAGACGTCAGGGTTGCCTACAATGAGCAGTTCTTC.

V and J are TRBV12-3 or TRBV12-4 and TRBJ1-6; 8 bases are a match to TRBD1. This CDR3 spans 14 amino acids. Unmatched junction bases numbered 5, after V lost 3 bases and J lost 10 bases. CDR3 sequence: CASSFDRGDSPLHF. For the CDR3, the DNA is TGTGCCAGCAGTTTCGACAGGGGAGACTCACCCCTCCACTTT.

The V gene is TRBV6-5, the J gene TRBJ2-3, with D hard to call. This CDR3 region has 13 residues. V lost 6 bases and J 2 bases, leaving 9 bases between the germline ends. CDR1 MNHEY and CDR2 SVGAGI come from the germline V gene. This CDR3 reads CASRMIVTDTQYF. The CDR3 DNA follows: TGTGCCAGCAGGATGATAGTCACAGATACGCAGTATTTT.

This clonotype was observed a handful of times. This chain uses TRBV6-2 or TRBV6-3 with TRBJ2-1; 9 nucleotides line up with TRBD1. The germline V gene encodes CDR1 MNHEY and CDR2 SVGEGT. Germline trimming cut 6 bases from V and 5 bases from J; bases unmatched to any gene: 11. The CDR3 is 16 residues long. CDR3 loop: CASSRRGTGPNNEQFF. The DNA of the CDR3 is TGTGCCAGCAGCCGCAGGGGGACAGGGCCTAACAATGAGCAGTTCTTC.

This chain joins TRBV7-9 and TRBJ2-2, with 7 bases identical to TRBD1. The J segment lost 3 bases and the V segment lost 5 bases, leaving 6 bases of the junction unmatched. The CDR3 totals 15 residues. CDR1 and CDR2 (germline): SEHNR, FQNEAQ (reference sequence). CDR3 residues: CASSARQGDTGELFF. CDR3 coding DNA: TGTGCCAGCAGCGCCCGACAGGGTGACACCGGGGAGCTGTTTTTT.

In its sample, this clonotype was seen a few times. This sequence joins TRBV6-5 and TRBJ2-7, with TRBD1 matching 11 bases. Per the germline V gene, CDR1 is MNHEY and CDR2 is SVGAGI. With V trimmed by 6 bases and J by 4 bases, 5 bases remained unmatched. The CDR3 has 14 residues. The CDR3: CASSRTGGWYEQYV. CDR3 DNA sequence: TGTGCCAGCAGCCGGACAGGGGGCTGGTACGAGCAGTACGTC.

The sample holds a few counts of this clonotype. The chain recombines TRBV10-3 with TRBJ2-3; D possibly corresponds to TRBD2 (5 bases). Trimming left V 4 bases short and J 0 bases short, with 8 bases between. The germline gives CDR1 ENHRY, CDR2 SYGVKD. The CDR3 runs 14 residues. The DNA for the CDR3 is TGTGCCATCAGTGTAGGACTCAGCACAGATACGCAGTATTTT. This sequence encodes CAISVGLSTDTQYF.

This clonotype has more than one count but fewer than ten. V usage is TRBV20-1 and J usage is TRBJ2-5; D might be TRBD1 (5 bases). V gave up 1 base and J gave up 8 bases, with 23 bases separating them. Germline V CDR1 and CDR2: DFQATT, SNEGSKA (reference sequence). The CDR3 spans 16 residues. In nucleotides, the CDR3 is TGCAGTGCTAGAGCTGGGGCCACCGGCATAATTGGAACCCAGTACTTC. This encodes CSARAGATGIIGTQYF.

V and J are TRBV7-8 and TRBJ1-2; 7 bases fit TRBD1. The CDR3 is made up of 13 amino acids. V was clipped by 5 bases and J by 8 bases; unmatched bases: 8. Germline V gene data show CDR1 as SGHVS and CDR2 as FQNEAQ. CDR3 residues: CASSVGGTAGYTF. The DNA for the CDR3 is TGTGCCAGCAGCGTAGGAGGGACAGCCGGCTACACCTTC.

There are a few counts of this clonotype. V usage is TRBV7-9 and J usage is TRBJ1-6; D gene unclear. Looked up from germline, CDR1 is SEHNR and CDR2 is FQNEAQ (reference sequence). Trimming removed 5 bases at V and 5 bases at J, with 10 bases between. This CDR3 has 14 amino acids. The CDR3 bases are TGTGCCAGCAGCCAGATGGCAGATAATTCACCCCTCCACTTT. This codes for CASSQMADNSPLHF. Full variable domain (missing parts from reference TRBV7-9 and TRBJ1-6): DTGVSQNPRHKITKRGQNVTFRCDPISEHNRLYWYRQTLGQGPEFLTYFQNEAQLEKSRLLSDRFSAERPKGSFSTLEIQRTEQGDSAMYLCASSQMADNSPLHFGNGTRLTVT.

V is TRBV10-3 and J is TRBJ2-2; 7 bases fit TRBD2. The CDR3 loop spans 15 amino acids. The J segment lost 3 bases and the V segment lost 5 bases, leaving 6 bases of the junction unmatched. Germline V lookup: CDR1 ENHRY, CDR2 SYGVKD. CDR3 in amino acids: CAISFEGGYTGELFF. CDR3 bases: TGTGCCATCAGTTTCGAGGGAGGGTACACCGGGGAGCTGTTTTTT.

This clonotype was observed a handful of times. The CDR3 protein is CASSFRGDRAGGYTF. The CDR3 bases are TGTGCCAGCAGTTTTAGGGGAGACAGGGCTGGTGGCTACACCTTC. The rearrangement uses TRBV12-3 or TRBV12-4 and TRBJ1-2; TRBD1 aligns across 7 bases. This CDR3 is 15 amino acids long. Trimming cost V 3 bases and J 7 bases; bases outside gene matches: 11.

This chain joins TRBV6-1 and TRBJ1-6, with D perhaps matching TRBD1 (5 bases). The germline gives CDR1 MNHNS, CDR2 SASEGT. The V end was cut by 7 bases, the J end by 6 bases, with 10 bases between. The CDR3 runs to 13 residues. The CDR3 bases are TGTGCCAGCACAGGGTTAAGTAATTCACCCCTCCACTTT. It encodes CASTGLSNSPLHF.

This clonotype was observed a handful of times. V is TRBV5-1 and J is TRBJ1-5; weak D call: TRBD1 (6 bases). The germline V gene encodes CDR1 SGHRS and CDR2 YFSETQ. Trimming took off 2 bases at V and 8 bases at J, with 11 bases between the two ends. This CDR3 contains 13 residues. Written as DNA, the CDR3 is TGCGCCAGCAGCTTACAGGGTCTTGAGCCCCAGCATTTT. The encoded protein is CASSLQGLEPQHF.

The table lists this clonotype with a few counts. The chain has TRBV11-3 and TRBJ1-1; perhaps TRBD1 as D (5 bases). Germline V CDR1 and CDR2: SGHNT, YENEEA. The CDR3 length is 13 residues. V was pared by 5 bases and J by 1 base, with 8 bases between. CDR3: CASSTTGNTEAFF. The CDR3 bases are TGTGCCAGCAGCACAACAGGGAACACTGAAGCTTTCTTT.

This clonotype was seen ten or more times. J is TRBJ2-2 and V is TRBV12-3 or TRBV12-4; D is possibly TRBD1 or TRBD2 (5 bases each). This CDR3 has 15 residues. Deletions cut 6 bases from V and 1 base from J, with 12 bases between. As DNA, the CDR3 is TGTGCCAGCAGCCACGGGACGGAGAACACCGGGGAGCTGTTTTTT. Protein sequence: CASSHGTENTGELFF.

This clonotype occurred a few times. The J gene is TRBJ2-5, the V gene TRBV5-4, with D unresolved. Trimming stripped 0 bases from V and 6 bases from J, with 9 bases between. CDR3 size: 13 residues. Germline V lookup: CDR1 SGHNT, CDR2 YYREEE (reference sequence). The CDR3 sequence: CASSLAGMKTQYF. The DNA for the CDR3 is TGTGCCAGCAGCTTGGCCGGTATGAAGACCCAGTACTTC.

The rearrangement joins TRBV20-1 to TRBJ2-7; 8 bases match TRBD1. CDR3 length: 14 amino acids. Germline assignment: CDR1 DFQATT and CDR2 SNEGSKA (reference sequence). Losses at the gene ends were 6 bases for V and 0 bases for J; bases not matched to a gene: 7. The CDR3 bases are TGCAGTGCAGGACAGGGCGAGAGCTCCTACGAGCAGTACGTC. Translated: CSAGQGESSYEQYV.

The chain employs TRBV5-1 and TRBJ2-3; no reliable D call. The V end lost 0 bases, the J end lost 4 bases, and 9 bases lay between the germline ends. The CDR3 extends over 14 amino acids. Per the germline V gene, CDR1 is SGHRS and CDR2 is YFSETQ. The DNA of the CDR3 is TGCGCCAGCAGCTTGGTGCCCGGCCCAGATACGCAGTATTTT. Translating gives CASSLVPGPDTQYF.

The sample holds many counts of this clonotype. The genes are TRBV10-3 and TRBJ2-2, with TRBD2 identical over 11 bases. V was pared by 6 bases and J by 0 bases, with 3 bases of the junction left unmatched. CDR3 size: 16 residues. CDR1 is ENHRY, CDR2 SYGVKD, per germline. The CDR3 nucleotides read TGTGCCATCAGCGGGACTAGCGGCGCGAACACCGGGGAGCTGTTTTTT. Its translation: CAISGTSGANTGELFF.

The rearrangement links TRBV4-2 to TRBJ2-2; perhaps TRBD2 as D (5 bases). Germline values: CDR1 LGHNA, CDR2 YNFKEQ. V was cut by 1 base and J by 4 bases, with 7 bases left in between. The CDR3 has 14 residues. In nucleotides, the CDR3 is TGTGCCAGCAGCCAAGCGGGAAGCACCGGGGAGCTGTTTTTT. This translates into CASSQAGSTGELFF.

Concerning this clonotype itself: One junction end does not reproduce the germline sequence, and a read error may be involved. In DNA, the CDR3 is TGTGCCAGCAGGCAAGACAGGGGAAATTCACCCCTCCACTTT. Translated: CASRQDRGNSPLHF. The chain employs TRBV3-1 and TRBJ1-6, with 8 bases matching TRBD1. This CDR3 contains 14 residues. Germline CDR1 LGHDT, CDR2 YNNKEL (reference sequence).

The chain recombines TRBV11-3 with TRBJ1-1; D is possibly TRBD1 (5 bases). V lost 8 bases and J lost 0, with 10 bases in between. This CDR3 is built from 13 residues. The V gene's germline CDR1 is SGHNT and CDR2 YENEEA. In DNA, the CDR3 is TGTGCCAGCGGAGCGGGGGTGAACACTGAAGCTTTCTTT. This sequence encodes CASGAGVNTEAFF. Variable domain in full (rest from reference TRBV11-3 and TRBJ1-1): EAGVVQSPRYKIIEKKQPVAFWCNPISGHNTLYWYLQNLGQGPELLIRYENEEAVDDSQLPKDRFSAERLKGVDSTLKIQPAELGDSAVYLCASGAGVNTEAFFGQGTRLTVV.

The gene calls are TRBV5-1 and TRBJ1-2; no definite D call. The CDR3 spans 12 residues. CDR1 and CDR2 from the germline V gene are SGHRS and YFSETQ. V was clipped by 0 bases and J by 7 bases, with 7 bases between them. The CDR3: CASSLDRTGYTF. The CDR3 DNA reads as TGCGCCAGCAGCTTGGATAGAACTGGCTACACCTTC.

The table lists this clonotype with a few counts. The chain combines TRBV20-1 with TRBJ1-2, with D perhaps TRBD1 (5 bases). CDR3 size: 13 residues. With 6 bases removed from V and 7 bases from J, the gap between germline ends came to 18 bases. In germline, CDR1 is DFQATT, CDR2 SNEGSKA (reference sequence). CDR3 sequence reads: CSAGPGGVGGYTF. CDR3 coding DNA: TGCAGTGCCGGACCGGGGGGGGTAGGTGGCTACACCTTC.

This CDR3 is CAWSPPGVAGGYTF. The CDR3 nucleotides are TGTGCCTGGAGCCCGCCGGGCGTCGCGGGTGGCTACACCTTC. The rearrangement links TRBV30 to TRBJ1-2; no reliable D call. This CDR3 contains 14 residues. Trimming cost V 3 bases and J 7 bases, with 18 bases left between them. CDR1 is GTSNPN and CDR2 is SVGIG in the germline V gene (reference sequence).

This clonotype was recorded at least ten times. This CDR3 is CASSSGLAGGTDTQYF. The CDR3 DNA sequence: TGCGCCAGCAGCTCGGGACTAGCGGGGGGCACAGATACGCAGTATTTT. This chain connects TRBV5-1 to TRBJ2-3; 14 bases agree with TRBD2. CDR1 and CDR2 from the germline V gene are SGHRS and YFSETQ. The CDR3 sequence is 16 residues long. V shed 3 bases and J 1 base; nucleotides not matched to a gene: 1.